This is a list of T cell receptor beta chains from one sample in a study of T cells in Graves' hyperthyroidism and ophthalmopathy. TCRdb reprocessed the multiplex PCR reads via MiXCR and lists one record per CDR3 protein. The table shows around 180,000 distinct CDR3 sequences, with 15% to 20% occurring only once. Source material: blood. The receptors come from a woman aged 45-65 years with Graves' hyperthyroidism. Both conserved end residues are part of each CDR3. The D gene is left open where the match is weak. Some rows mark clone size as missing; the rest say once, few, many or name a class of expanded clone.

size: NA
length: 16
J: TRBJ2-7
D: TRBD1
V: TRBV7-9
DNA: TGTGCCAGCAGCCACTTACAGGGGGCTCAACGGCACGAGCAGTACTTC
CDR3: CASSHLQGAQRHEQYF

size: many
length: 18
J: TRBJ1-4
D: TRBD1
V: TRBV20-1
DNA: TGCAGTGCGCCATACAGGGGGCGAGGATGGGGCCCTAATGAAAAACTGTTTTTT
CDR3: CSAPYRGRGWGPNEKLFF

size: many
length: 16
J: TRBJ2-3
D: NA
V: TRBV7-9
DNA: TGTGCCAGCACCCGTGGGGTGCAGGGAGCGACAGATACGCAGTATTTT
CDR3: CASTRGVQGATDTQYF

size: many
length: 13
J: TRBJ1-2
D: TRBD1
V: TRBV2
DNA: TGTGCCATTGGACAGGGGAGTGGGTATGGCTACACCTTC
CDR3: CAIGQGSGYGYTF

size: NA
length: 15
J: TRBJ1-1
D: NA
V: TRBV4-2
DNA: TGTGCCAGCAGCCGCACACCGGGACGGCACACTGAAGCTTTCTTT
CDR3: CASSRTPGRHTEAFF

size: few
length: 16
J: TRBJ2-6
D: NA
V: TRBV5-5
DNA: TGTGCCAGCAGCTTGGCCAGGGCCTCTGGGGCCAACGTCCTGACTTTC
CDR3: CASSLARASGANVLTF

size: many
length: 15
J: TRBJ2-5
D: TRBD2
V: TRBV7-3
DNA: TGTGCCAGCAGCTTAGCGGGGGGGGTGCTAGAGACCCAGTACTTC
CDR3: CASSLAGGVLETQYF

size: few
length: 15
J: TRBJ1-5
D: NA
V: TRBV5-1
DNA: TGCGCCAGCAGCCCCGACCCTAATAGCAATCAGCCCCAGCATTTT
CDR3: CASSPDPNSNQPQHF

size: many
length: 14
J: TRBJ1-1
D: TRBD1
V: TRBV6-2/TRBV6-3
DNA: TGTGCCAGCAGCCCTGGACAGGGGGACACTGAAGCTTTCTTT
CDR3: CASSPGQGDTEAFF

size: many
length: 16
J: TRBJ2-7
D: NA
V: TRBV6-1
DNA: TGTGCCAGCAGTTACCGGGGACATTTCTCCTCCTACGAGCAGTACTTC
CDR3: CASSYRGHFSSYEQYF

size: many
length: 13
J: TRBJ2-7
D: TRBD1
V: TRBV10-1
DNA: TGCGCCAGTTCGGACAGGCACGATTACGAGCAGTACTTC
CDR3: CASSDRHDYEQYF

size: NA
length: 17
J: TRBJ2-1
D: TRBD2
V: TRBV24-1
DNA: TGTGCCACCAGTGTTGGACTAGCGGGAGGGAGGGGCAATGAGCAGTTCTTC
CDR3: CATSVGLAGGRGNEQFF

size: many
length: 14
J: TRBJ2-7
D: TRBD2
V: TRBV20-1
DNA: TGCAGTGCCAACATCGGGAGGTGGGCCTACGAGCAGTACTTC
CDR3: CSANIGRWAYEQYF

size: many
length: 16
J: TRBJ1-4
D: NA
V: TRBV19
DNA: TGTGCCAGTACCCGGACTGGGCAAGGCGGCAATGAAAAACTGTTTTTT
CDR3: CASTRTGQGGNEKLFF

size: many
length: 15
J: TRBJ1-1
D: NA
V: TRBV20-1
DNA: TGCAGTGCTAGAGCCCGCAGGGGCTCGAACACTGAAGCTTTCTTT
CDR3: CSARARRGSNTEAFF

size: many
length: 14
J: TRBJ1-4
D: NA
V: TRBV12-3/TRBV12-4
DNA: TGTGCCAGCAGCAGACAGGTTCCTAATGAAAAACTGTTTTTT
CDR3: CASSRQVPNEKLFF

size: many
length: 18
J: TRBJ1-2
D: NA
V: TRBV5-1
DNA: TGCGCCAGCAGCTTGGATGGGGGAGGGGGAGCCCCTTTGAATGGCTACACCTTC
CDR3: CASSLDGGGGAPLNGYTF

size: few
length: 18
J: TRBJ2-7
D: TRBD2
V: TRBV4-1
DNA: TGCGCCAGCAGCCAAGATATAACTAGCGGGGGGGGCTCCTACGAGCAGTACTTC
CDR3: CASSQDITSGGGSYEQYF

size: NA
length: 16
J: TRBJ1-1
D: NA
V: TRBV19
DNA: TGTGCCAGTAGCGTATTGGGAGGAAAAGCCAACACTGAAGCTTTCTTT
CDR3: CASSVLGGKANTEAFF

size: many
length: 14
J: TRBJ1-2
D: NA
V: TRBV12-3/TRBV12-4
DNA: TGTGCCAGCAGTTTGTTTTGGGACTCCTATGGCTACACCTTC
CDR3: CASSLFWDSYGYTF

size: few
length: 15
J: TRBJ1-6
D: NA
V: TRBV4-3
DNA: TGCGCCAGCAGCCTCAGACAGGCGGATAATTCACCCCTCCACTTT
CDR3: CASSLRQADNSPLHF

size: NA
length: 17
J: TRBJ1-2
D: NA
V: TRBV6-2/TRBV6-3
DNA: TGTGCCAGCACCTTGGACGCCACGGTGGGGGTTAACTATGGCTACACCTTC
CDR3: CASTLDATVGVNYGYTF

size: few
length: 15
J: TRBJ2-3
D: TRBD1
V: TRBV10-3
DNA: TGTGCCATCAGAGAGGGGACAGGGGAGCCAGATACGCAGTATTTT
CDR3: CAIREGTGEPDTQYF

size: many
length: 17
J: TRBJ1-1
D: TRBD1
V: TRBV6-1
DNA: TGTGCCAGCAGCTACACTTCGATGACAGGGAGCAACACTGAAGCTTTCTTT
CDR3: CASSYTSMTGSNTEAFF

size: many
length: 13
J: TRBJ2-2
D: NA
V: TRBV7-2
DNA: TGTGCCAGCAGCTTACGTCCCACCGGGGAGCTGTTTTTT
CDR3: CASSLRPTGELFF

size: NA
length: 14
J: TRBJ1-1
D: TRBD1
V: TRBV12-5
DNA: TGTGCTAGTGGAGGTACAGGGGGCAGGACTGAAGCTTTCTTT
CDR3: CASGGTGGRTEAFF

size: many
length: 14
J: TRBJ1-5
D: TRBD1
V: TRBV6-1
DNA: TGTGCCAGCAGCCCAGGACAGGGGTTTCAGCCCCAGCATTTT
CDR3: CASSPGQGFQPQHF

size: NA
length: 12
J: TRBJ1-2
D: TRBD1
V: TRBV29-1
DNA: TGCAGCGTAGCCGGGACAGGGGGAGGCTACACCTTC
CDR3: CSVAGTGGGYTF

size: many
length: 14
J: TRBJ1-2
D: TRBD1
V: TRBV6-1
DNA: TGTGCCAGCACCATAGAGACAGGGCCCTATGGCTACACCTTC
CDR3: CASTIETGPYGYTF

size: few
length: 15
J: TRBJ1-4
D: NA
V: TRBV7-9
DNA: TGTGCCAGCAGCTCCTGGGGAGGAGCTAATGAAAAACTGTTTTTT
CDR3: CASSSWGGANEKLFF

size: many
length: 13
J: TRBJ1-5
D: NA
V: TRBV12-3/TRBV12-4
DNA: TGTGCCAGCAGCCTAGGAATCAATCAGCCCCAGCATTTT
CDR3: CASSLGINQPQHF

size: many
length: 15
J: TRBJ2-2
D: NA
V: TRBV19
DNA: TGTGCCAGTAGTATGGGTACAGGGAACACCGGGGAGCTGTTTTTT
CDR3: CASSMGTGNTGELFF

size: many
length: 13
J: TRBJ1-2
D: TRBD1
V: TRBV12-3/TRBV12-4
DNA: TGTGCCAGCAGTTTTCGACAGGGTGATGGCTACACCTTC
CDR3: CASSFRQGDGYTF

size: NA
length: 14
J: TRBJ1-6
D: NA
V: TRBV5-1
DNA: TGCGCCAGCGGGGCCGGGACAAGCAATTCACCCCTCCACTTT
CDR3: CASGAGTSNSPLHF

size: many
length: 16
J: TRBJ2-3
D: TRBD2
V: TRBV5-1
DNA: TGCGCCAGTTCCAGGATAAGCGGGGGAGGCACAGATACGCAGTATTTT
CDR3: CASSRISGGGTDTQYF

size: many
length: 17
J: TRBJ1-4
D: NA
V: TRBV7-9
DNA: TGTGCCAGCAGCTACCTTATTTTCGACGCAACTAATGAAAAACTGTTTTTT
CDR3: CASSYLIFDATNEKLFF

size: few
length: 15
J: TRBJ1-2
D: TRBD1
V: TRBV19
DNA: TGTGCCAGTAGTCTTCCGGGACAGGGGAGGGATGGCTACACCTTC
CDR3: CASSLPGQGRDGYTF

size: NA
length: 16
J: TRBJ2-2
D: NA
V: TRBV6-9
DNA: TGTGCCAGCAGTTCTCCCCTCCAGGGTCACACCGGGGAGCTGTTTTTT
CDR3: CASSSPLQGHTGELFF

size: many
length: 14
J: TRBJ2-7
D: TRBD2
V: TRBV20-1
DNA: TGCAGTGGATCGAGAGGGACTAGAAACTACGAGCAGTACTTC
CDR3: CSGSRGTRNYEQYF

size: many
length: 16
J: TRBJ2-7
D: TRBD1
V: TRBV29-1
DNA: TGCAGCGTTAAAAAAGACCGGACAGGGACGGATGGCGAGCAGTACTTC
CDR3: CSVKKDRTGTDGEQYF

size: many
length: 15
J: TRBJ1-2
D: NA
V: TRBV28
DNA: TGTGCCAGCAGGCCGCCTTTGGGCCGAGACTATGGCTACACCTTC
CDR3: CASRPPLGRDYGYTF

size: many
length: 16
J: TRBJ1-6
D: NA
V: TRBV28
DNA: TGTGCCAGCAGGTCCCCTGGGCAGAACTATAATTCACCCCTCCACTTT
CDR3: CASRSPGQNYNSPLHF

size: many
length: 15
J: TRBJ1-1
D: NA
V: TRBV24-1
DNA: TGTGCCACCAGTGCGGGAGATAGGCCCCCGTTTGAAACTTTCTTT
CDR3: CATSAGDRPPFETFF

size: many
length: 15
J: TRBJ1-6
D: NA
V: TRBV7-2
DNA: TGTGCCAGCAGCTCCGTGAGCTCCTATAATTCACCCCTCCACTTT
CDR3: CASSSVSSYNSPLHF

size: NA
length: 14
J: TRBJ2-3
D: NA
V: TRBV7-3
DNA: TGTGCCAGCAGCCCAGGCAAGAGCACAGATACGCAGTATTTT
CDR3: CASSPGKSTDTQYF

size: many
length: 15
J: TRBJ1-1
D: NA
V: TRBV4-2
DNA: TGTGCCAGCAGCCGGGCTCGGACGGGGAACACTGAAGCTTTCTTT
CDR3: CASSRARTGNTEAFF

size: few
length: 14
J: TRBJ2-5
D: NA
V: TRBV18
DNA: TGTGCCAGCTCACGGCAAGCTACTAGTGAGACCCAGTACTTC
CDR3: CASSRQATSETQYF

size: NA
length: 13
J: TRBJ2-5
D: NA
V: TRBV5-1
DNA: TGCGCCAGCAGCCAGGGGATGGAAGAGACCCAGTACTTC
CDR3: CASSQGMEETQYF

size: few
length: 15
J: TRBJ1-5
D: NA
V: TRBV5-1
DNA: TGCGCCAGCAGCTTGGGACTTCATAGCAATCAGCCCCAGCATTTT
CDR3: CASSLGLHSNQPQHF

size: many
length: 10
J: TRBJ2-2
D: NA
V: TRBV12-3/TRBV12-4
DNA: TGTGCCAGCAGTTTCGGGGAGCTGTTTTTT
CDR3: CASSFGELFF

size: many
length: 13
J: TRBJ1-2
D: NA
V: TRBV10-1
DNA: TGCGCCAGCCCAGGGGCCCTATACTATGGCTACACCTTC
CDR3: CASPGALYYGYTF

size: NA
length: 18
J: TRBJ1-1
D: TRBD1
V: TRBV7-9
DNA: TGCGCCAGCAGCTTGGAGGGACCAGGGGGCGGATGGGCCACTGAAGCTTTCTTT
CDR3: CASSLEGPGGGWATEAFF

size: many
length: 16
J: TRBJ2-1
D: TRBD2
V: TRBV5-1
DNA: TGCGCCAGCAGCTCACTAGCGGGGGGGCTGTCGGGTGAGCAGTTCTTC
CDR3: CASSSLAGGLSGEQFF

size: many
length: 14
J: TRBJ1-6
D: NA
V: TRBV5-1
DNA: TGCGCCAGCAGTACATCCGGACTTAATTCACCCCTCCACTTT
CDR3: CASSTSGLNSPLHF

size: many
length: 13
J: TRBJ1-1
D: NA
V: TRBV19
DNA: TGTGCCAGTAGCGACACTTTGAACACTGAAGCTTTCTTT
CDR3: CASSDTLNTEAFF

size: NA
length: 15
J: TRBJ1-6
D: NA
V: TRBV7-3
DNA: TGTGCCAGCAGCTTAAGTCAGGGACTCAATTCACCCCTCCACTTT
CDR3: CASSLSQGLNSPLHF

size: many
length: 15
J: TRBJ2-5
D: TRBD1
V: TRBV29-1
DNA: TGCAGCGTTGACTCTGGGACAGTGCCTCAAGAGACCCAGTACTTC
CDR3: CSVDSGTVPQETQYF

size: many
length: 16
J: TRBJ1-4
D: NA
V: TRBV5-1
DNA: TGCGCCAGCAGCCCTGGCTTGGGACAAGCGAATGAAAAACTGTTTTTT
CDR3: CASSPGLGQANEKLFF

size: many
length: 14
J: TRBJ2-1
D: NA
V: TRBV6-1
DNA: TGTGCCAGCAGAACAGAAGAATCTTACAATGAGCAGTTCTTC
CDR3: CASRTEESYNEQFF